A single sample gave rise to the 18 T cell receptor beta chains below, sequenced in a study of CD8 T cells in ankylosing spondylitis. MiXCR, applied by TCRdb to the 5' RACE reads, yields one record per CDR3 protein. The sample has 240,000 or so distinct CDR3 sequences, roughly 8.6% seen once. Sequenced input: blood, either unsorted or a sorted T cell fraction (not recorded which). All receptors come from a male donor with ankylosing spondylitis or in good health (not recorded which).

This clonotype was counted ten times or more. The chain links TRBV5-1 to TRBJ2-3; possible D gene TRBD2, 5 bases. This CDR3 has 15 amino acids. Germline V gene sequence: CDR1 SGHRS, CDR2 YFSETQ. V dropped 0 bases and J dropped 5 bases, with 13 bases sitting between them. CDR3 sequence: CASSLGYGVEDTQYF. The CDR3 bases are TGCGCCAGCAGCTTGGGGTACGGGGTAGAAGATACGCAGTATTTT. Looking up the rest from reference TRBV5-1 and TRBJ2-3 gives the full variable domain: KAGVTQTPRYLIKTRGQQVTLSCSPISGHRSVSWYQQTPGQGLQFLFEYFSETQRNKGNFPGRFSGRQFSNSRSEMNVSTLELGDSALYLCASSLGYGVEDTQYFGPGTRLTVL.

This clonotype was counted many times. V usage is TRBV7-2 and J usage is TRBJ2-7, with 10 bases that match TRBD2. The CDR3 extends over 13 amino acids. CDR1 and CDR2 from the germline V gene are SGHTA and FQGNSA. Trimming removed 1 base from V and 7 bases from J; junction bases left unmatched: 1. The CDR3 region has the DNA TGTGCCAGCAGCTTAGTGACTAGCGGGGAGCAGTACTTC. The encoded protein is CASSLVTSGEQYF.

The sample holds many counts of this clonotype. The rearrangement joins TRBV15 to TRBJ2-7; D uncertain. This CDR3 has 12 residues. CDR1 and CDR2 (germline): LNHNV, YYDKDF (reference sequence). Trimming stripped 5 bases from V and 1 base from J, with 6 bases between. CDR3 residues: CATSPGSYEQYF. The CDR3 region has the DNA TGTGCCACCAGCCCCGGGTCCTACGAGCAGTACTTC.

Ten or more counts support this clonotype. This chain uses TRBV5-1 with TRBJ2-3; the match to TRBD2 covers 7 bases. The CDR3 loop spans 16 amino acids. Germline V lookup: CDR1 SGHRS, CDR2 YFSETQ. Trimming at V came to 4 bases and at J to 3 bases, leaving 11 bases not matched to a gene. CDR3: CASSPNLGGRTDTQYF. As DNA, the CDR3 is TGCGCCAGCAGCCCCAACCTCGGGGGGAGGACAGATACGCAGTATTTT.

This clonotype has a count of ten or more. This chain connects TRBV5-5 to TRBJ2-5; weak D call: TRBD1 (5 bases). Germline V CDR1 and CDR2: SGHKS, YYEKEE (reference sequence). The CDR3 totals 14 residues. The germline V and J ends were trimmed by 0 bases and 4 bases, with 10 bases remaining between them. The CDR3 region has the DNA TGTGCCAGCAGCTTGGAGGGGTTGGGAGAGACCCAGTACTTC. Amino acid sequence: CASSLEGLGETQYF.

In this sample, this clonotype turned up a few times. This rearrangement joins TRBV5-5 to TRBJ1-1; D not certain. The V gene's germline CDR1 is SGHKS and CDR2 YYEKEE (reference sequence). The germline V and J ends were trimmed by 4 bases and 5 bases, with 12 bases remaining between them. The CDR3 consists of 13 residues. Here the CDR3 reads CASSPIPGTEAFF. CDR3 DNA: TGTGCCAGCAGCCCCATCCCGGGAACTGAAGCTTTCTTT.

The chain is built from TRBV20-1 and TRBJ2-5, with TRBD2 matching over 8 bases. Germline CDR1 reads DFQATT; CDR2 reads SNEGSKA (reference sequence). This CDR3 has 16 amino acids. V shed 0 bases, J shed 5 bases, and the junction held 11 bases outside the gene matches. Here the CDR3 reads CSARDLQGAGDETQYF. DNA for the CDR3: TGCAGTGCTAGAGATCTTCAGGGAGCGGGGGACGAGACCCAGTACTTC.

The J gene is TRBJ2-1, the V gene TRBV3-1, with 8 bases matching TRBD2. Germline assignment: CDR1 LGHDT and CDR2 YNNKEL (reference sequence). Germline trimming cut 4 bases from V and 0 bases from J; bases unmatched to any gene: 2. This CDR3 has 15 residues. The CDR3 nucleotides are TGTGCCAGCAGCCCCCGGGAGGGCTCCTACAATGAGCAGTTCTTC. It codes for CASSPREGSYNEQFF.

This clonotype was seen repeatedly, ten times or more. This sequence joins TRBV27 and TRBJ1-2, with 9 bases that match TRBD1. With V trimmed by 5 bases and J by 8 bases, 15 bases remained unmatched. CDR3 length: 16 amino acids. Per the germline V gene, CDR1 is MNHEY and CDR2 is SMNVEV (reference sequence). As DNA, the CDR3 is TGTGCCAGCAGTCTGACAGCTGACAGGGGGTATAGGGGCTACACCTTC. Protein sequence: CASSLTADRGYRGYTF.

This clonotype was seen repeatedly, ten times or more. Here the CDR3 DNA reads TGTGCCAGCAGAATCGGAGATACGCAGTATTTT. This sequence encodes CASRIGDTQYF. The chain couples TRBV6-2 or TRBV6-3 to TRBJ2-3, with no clear D. CDR1 is MNHEY and CDR2 is SVGEGT in the germline V gene. V gave up 6 bases and J gave up 5 bases, with 6 bases separating them. The CDR3 covers 11 residues.

V is TRBV10-3 and J is TRBJ2-1, with a tentative D call TRBD1 (6 bases). V lost 7 bases and J lost 5, with 9 bases in between. There are 12 residues in the CDR3. Germline V lookup: CDR1 ENHRY, CDR2 SYGVKD. CDR3 DNA: TGTGCCATCAATGGACAGAACAATGAGCAGTTCTTC. Protein: CAINGQNNEQFF.

This clonotype was picked up many times. The chain recombines TRBV30 with TRBJ2-3; TRBD2 matches at 16 bases. Unmatched junction bases numbered 7, after V lost 4 bases and J lost 0 bases. The CDR3 has 18 residues. CDR1 is GTSNPN, CDR2 SVGIG, per germline (reference sequence). CDR3 nucleotides: TGTGCCTGGAAATCCGGGACTAGCGGGAGGGCTAGCACAGATACGCAGTATTTT. Its translation: CAWKSGTSGRASTDTQYF. Complete variable domain (other parts from reference TRBV30 and TRBJ2-3): SQTIHQWPATLVQPVGSPLSLECTVEGTSNPNLYWYRQAAGRGLQLLFYSVGIGQISSEVPQNLSASRPQDRQFILSSKKLLLSDSGFYLCAWKSGTSGRASTDTQYFGPGTRLTVL.

This clonotype has a count of ten or more. V and J are TRBV5-1 and TRBJ1-2; D not resolved. V lost 4 bases and J lost 3, with 10 bases in between. The CDR3 is 13 residues long. Germline V lookup: CDR1 SGHRS, CDR2 YFSETQ. This CDR3 is CASSHNGDYGYTF. The CDR3 coding sequence is TGCGCCAGCAGCCACAATGGGGACTATGGCTACACCTTC.

This clonotype was recorded many times. The chain is built from TRBV11-1 and TRBJ2-6; 7 nucleotides line up with TRBD1. There are 18 residues in the CDR3. CDR1 SGHAT and CDR2 FQDESV come from the germline V gene (reference sequence). V was pared by 5 bases and J by 0 bases, with 10 bases of the junction left unmatched. In nucleotides, the CDR3 is TGTGCCAGCAGCAGCTACGAGACAGGGACCTCTGGGGCCAACGTCCTGACTTTC. Encoded protein: CASSSYETGTSGANVLTF. The full variable domain, in which reference TRBV11-1 and TRBJ2-6 provide the parts outside the CDR3, is EAEVAQSPRYKITEKSQAVAFWCDPISGHATLYWYRQILGQGPELLVQFQDESVVDDSQLPKDRFSAERLKGVDSTLKIQPAELGDSAMYLCASSSYETGTSGANVLTFGAGSRLTVL.

This clonotype has a count of ten or more. This CDR3 reads CASSLVGGRIYNEQFF. The CDR3 nucleotides are TGCGCCAGCAGCTTGGTAGGCGGGAGAATCTACAATGAGCAGTTCTTC. V and J are TRBV5-1 and TRBJ2-1; TRBD2 matches at 7 bases. CDR3 size: 16 residues. The germline gives CDR1 SGHRS, CDR2 YFSETQ. Trimming at V came to 0 bases and at J to 3 bases, leaving 6 bases not matched to a gene.

There are many counts of this clonotype. The rearrangement uses TRBV2 and TRBJ1-1, with TRBD1 matching 8 bases. CDR1 and CDR2 from the germline V gene are SNHLY and FYNNEI. The CDR3 consists of 13 residues. With 6 bases clipped from V and 1 base from J, the junction kept 1 base outside the gene matches. The CDR3 spells CASRQGENTEAFF. The CDR3 region has the DNA TGTGCCAGCAGACAGGGGGAGAACACTGAAGCTTTCTTT.

This clonotype was seen many times. V gene TRBV6-5 combines with J gene TRBJ2-3; TRBD1 is a possible D gene (6 bases). V gave up 0 bases and J gave up 6 bases, with 16 bases separating them. CDR3 size: 16 residues. Germline V gives CDR1 MNHEY, CDR2 SVGAGI. The CDR3 DNA sequence: TGTGCCAGCAGTTACTCGGATGTGGGGGCGCATGATACGCAGTATTTT. It specifies CASSYSDVGAHDTQYF.

This clonotype was detected many times. The CDR3 DNA reads as TGCAGTGCCACCTCCGGGGAAGGGAGGAACACTGAAGCTTTCTTT. It codes for CSATSGEGRNTEAFF. The chain employs TRBV20-1 and TRBJ1-1, with D unclear. Trimming stripped 6 bases from V and 1 base from J, with 18 bases between. CDR1 and CDR2 from the germline V gene are DFQATT and SNEGSKA (reference sequence). The CDR3 loop spans 15 amino acids.